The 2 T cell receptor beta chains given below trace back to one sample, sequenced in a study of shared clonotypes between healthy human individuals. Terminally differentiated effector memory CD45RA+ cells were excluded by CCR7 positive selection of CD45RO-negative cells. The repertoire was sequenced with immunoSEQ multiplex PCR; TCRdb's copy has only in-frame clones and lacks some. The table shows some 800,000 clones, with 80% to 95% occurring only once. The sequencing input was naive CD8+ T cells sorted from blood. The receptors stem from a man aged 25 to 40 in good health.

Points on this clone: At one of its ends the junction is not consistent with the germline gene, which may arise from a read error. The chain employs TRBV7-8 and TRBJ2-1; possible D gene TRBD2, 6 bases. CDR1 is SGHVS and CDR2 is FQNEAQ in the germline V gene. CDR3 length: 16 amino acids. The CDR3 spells CASSFPRRVSYSEQFF. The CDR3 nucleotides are TGTGCCAGCAGCTTCCCTCGGAGGGTTTCCTACAGTGAGCAGTTCTTC. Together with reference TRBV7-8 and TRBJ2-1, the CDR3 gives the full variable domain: GAGVSQSPRYKVAKRGQDVALRCDPISGHVSLFWYQQALGQGPEFLTYFQNEAQLDKSGLPSDRFFAERPEGSVSTLKIQRTQQEDSAVYLCASSFPRRVSYSEQFFGPGTRLTVL.

This CDR3 is CASSDVSGAGYEQYF. The CDR3 bases are TGTGCCAGCAGTGACGTCTCGGGGGCAGGGTACGAGCAGTACTTC. This sequence joins TRBV6-1 and TRBJ2-7; D may be TRBD1 or TRBD2 (6 bases each). V was trimmed by 3 bases and J by 4 bases, leaving 16 bases between them. Germline V gene data show CDR1 as MNHNS and CDR2 as SASEGT. This CDR3 spans 15 amino acids.